The T cell receptor beta chain under discussion was sequenced for a study of blood T cell repertoires in COVID-19. CDR3 length equals 13 residues. Germline V CDR1 and CDR2: LGHDT, YNNKEL (reference sequence). V lost 4 bases and J 10 bases, leaving 16 bases between the germline ends. Donors in Cohort 3 who had recovered were those with two negative PCRs, healthcare professional clearance, or resolution of their symptoms. Measured with immunoSEQ multiplex PCR; TCRdb has only the in-frame clones, and not every one. The profile covers over 250,000 clones, with 85% to 90% appearing a single time and roughly 1.8% taken by the ten largest.

This sequence originates from a woman in her fifties or sixties who had recovered from COVID-19. The V gene is TRBV3-1 (or the pseudogene TRBV3-2), the J gene TRBJ1-1, with D perhaps matching TRBD1 (5 bases). Source material: PBMCs or T cells enriched from blood (not recorded which). CDR3: CASSLLTVGGAFF. Here the CDR3 DNA reads TGTGCCAGCAGCCTTCTGACAGTCGGGGGAGCTTTCTTT.